The rows below give T cell receptor beta chains drawn from one sample of a study of shared clonotypes between healthy human individuals. This table comes from immunoSEQ multiplex PCR, and its TCRdb copy is limited to in-frame clones, with some not included. The sample has hundreds of thousands of clones, more than 70% seen once. Material for sequencing was memory CD4+ T cells sorted from blood. The source is a woman in her thirties in good health. CDR3s include the opening cysteine and the closing phenylalanine or tryptophan. Fields, in order: V gene, J gene, clone size, D gene, CDR3 protein, CDR3 DNA. A D gene is named only where the DNA matches it firmly. Where a row states a size, it is once, few, many or the class of an expanded clone; other rows omit it.

V: TRBV28; J: TRBJ2-7; size: NA; D: NA; CDR3: CASSLEYEQYF; DNA: TGTGCCAGCAGTTTAGAATACGAGCAGTACTTC
V: TRBV30; J: TRBJ1-4; size: once; D: NA; CDR3: CAWSSRYEKLFF; DNA: TGTGCCTGGAGTTCCCGTTACGAAAAACTGTTTTTT
V: TRBV6-5; J: TRBJ2-5; size: NA; D: NA; CDR3: CASSRTRGWTQYF; DNA: TGTGCCAGCAGCCGAACTAGGGGCTGGACCCAGTACTTC
V: TRBV9; J: TRBJ2-7; size: NA; D: TRBD1; CDR3: CASSPSPGTGDAYEQYF; DNA: TGTGCCAGCAGCCCGAGCCCCGGGACAGGGGACGCCTACGAGCAGTACTTC
V: TRBV5-1; J: TRBJ2-7; size: NA; D: NA; CDR3: CASRATRSSYEQYF; DNA: TGCGCCAGCAGGGCGACGAGGAGCTCCTACGAGCAGTACTTC
V: TRBV27; J: TRBJ2-7; size: once; D: NA; CDR3: CASSPGGKWGEQYF; DNA: TGTGCCAGCAGCCCCGGGGGAAAATGGGGCGAGCAGTACTTC
V: TRBV19; J: TRBJ1-1; size: NA; D: TRBD1; CDR3: CASRTGGLTEAFF; DNA: TGTGCCAGTAGAACAGGGGGTCTGACTGAAGCTTTCTTT
V: TRBV7-6; J: TRBJ2-2; size: few; D: NA; CDR3: CASSLEGRGAGELFF; DNA: TGTGCCAGCAGCTTAGAAGGCAGGGGGGCCGGGGAGCTGTTTTTT
V: TRBV5-6; J: TRBJ2-6; size: many; D: NA; CDR3: CASSAAQGRYAGANVLTF; DNA: TGTGCCAGCAGCGCAGCACAGGGTCGCTATGCTGGGGCCAACGTCCTGACTTTC
V: TRBV7-2; J: TRBJ2-5; size: NA; D: NA; CDR3: CASTLRGSPQETQYF; DNA: TGTGCCAGCACCCTAAGGGGGAGCCCACAAGAGACCCAGTACTTC